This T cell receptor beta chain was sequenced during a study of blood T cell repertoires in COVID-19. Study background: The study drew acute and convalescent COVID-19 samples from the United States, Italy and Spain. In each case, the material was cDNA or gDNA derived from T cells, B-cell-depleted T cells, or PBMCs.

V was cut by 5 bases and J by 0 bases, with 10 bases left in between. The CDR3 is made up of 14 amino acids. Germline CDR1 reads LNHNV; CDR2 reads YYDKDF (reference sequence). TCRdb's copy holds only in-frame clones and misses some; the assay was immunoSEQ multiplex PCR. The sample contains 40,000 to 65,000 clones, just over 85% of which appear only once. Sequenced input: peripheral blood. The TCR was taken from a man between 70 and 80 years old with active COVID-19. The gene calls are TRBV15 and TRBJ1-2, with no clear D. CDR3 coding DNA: TGTGCCACCAGCTGGGGAGTTACTAACTATGGCTACACCTTC. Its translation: CATSWGVTNYGYTF.